Shown below are 30 T cell receptor beta chains from a single sample sequenced in a study of blood T cell repertoires in COVID-19. Generated by immunoSEQ multiplex PCR, the TCRdb table keeps only in-frame clones and is missing some. Of a few hundred thousand clones listed, around 90% are singletons. Specimen: peripheral blood. The receptors stem from a woman aged 25-40 years with COVID-19, enrolled during active disease.

The CDR3 reads CATSRDLTGGGNQPQHF. The CDR3 region has the DNA TGTGCCACCAGCAGAGATCTGACAGGGGGTGGCAATCAGCCCCAGCATTTT. The chain combines TRBV15 with TRBJ1-5, with 9 bases aligning to TRBD1. This CDR3 contains 17 residues. With V trimmed by 0 bases and J by 2 bases, 5 bases remained unmatched. Germline V lookup: CDR1 LNHNV, CDR2 YYDKDF (reference sequence). The full variable domain, completed using reference TRBV15 and TRBJ1-5, is DAMVIQNPRYQVTQFGKPVTLSCSQTLNHNVMYWYQQKSSQAPKLLFHYYDKDFNNEADTPDNFQSRRPNTSFCFLDIRSPGLGDTAMYLCATSRDLTGGGNQPQHFGDGTRLSIL.

This chain connects TRBV10-2 to TRBJ1-1; tentatively, D is TRBD1 (5 bases). The germline V and J ends were trimmed by 7 bases and 1 base, with 13 bases remaining between them. This CDR3 region has 14 residues. Germline V gene sequence: CDR1 WSHSY, CDR2 SAAADI. In DNA form, the CDR3 reads TGCGCCAGCAATGTCGCAGGGAAGAACACTGAAGCTTTCTTT. Protein product: CASNVAGKNTEAFF.

The rearrangement links TRBV5-1 to TRBJ1-2; 11 bases map to TRBD1. Germline CDR1 reads SGHRS; CDR2 reads YFSETQ. Losses at the gene ends were 2 bases for V and 7 bases for J; bases not matched to a gene: 7. The CDR3 covers 15 residues. The DNA of the CDR3 is TGCGCCAGCAGCTTCGAAGGACAGGGGGCGCTTGGCTACACCTTC. This codes for CASSFEGQGALGYTF.

The chain joins TRBV12-5 to TRBJ2-1; TRBD1 aligns across 8 bases. The length of the CDR3 is 12 residues. From germline, CDR1 is LGHNT and CDR2 FRNRAP. J was trimmed by 8 bases and V by 6 bases; bases with no gene match: 3. The DNA of the CDR3 is TGTGCTAGTGGAAAGACAGGGGATGAGCAGTTCTTC. Encoded protein: CASGKTGDEQFF.

The chain couples TRBV27 to TRBJ1-6; 7 nucleotides match TRBD1. Per germline, CDR1 MNHEY and CDR2 SMNVEV (reference sequence). The CDR3 has 15 residues. V lost 0 bases to trimming and J lost 9 bases; unmatched junction nucleotides: 5. CDR3: CASSLSGTVSSPLHF. Here the CDR3 DNA reads TGTGCCAGCAGTTTATCGGGGACAGTGTCTTCACCCCTCCACTTT.

This clone appeared once. This rearrangement joins TRBV11-3 to TRBJ2-5; 7 bases align to TRBD1. This CDR3 spans 13 amino acids. V trimming: 8 bases; J trimming: 4 bases; junction bases outside the gene matches: 7. Germline assignment: CDR1 SGHNT and CDR2 YENEEA. The CDR3 loop is CASEQGKGETQYF. In DNA, the CDR3 is TGTGCCAGCGAACAGGGGAAGGGAGAGACCCAGTACTTC. The full variable domain, completed using reference TRBV11-3 and TRBJ2-5, is EAGVVQSPRYKIIEKKQPVAFWCNPISGHNTLYWYLQNLGQGPELLIRYENEEAVDDSQLPKDRFSAERLKGVDSTLKIQPAELGDSAVYLCASEQGKGETQYFGPGTRLLVL.

This chain connects TRBV2 to TRBJ1-2; TRBD1 might be the D (6 bases). The length of the CDR3 is 15 residues. Trimming stripped 5 bases from V and 2 bases from J, with 15 bases between. Germline CDR1 is SNHLY and CDR2 is FYNNEI. The CDR3 DNA reads TGTGCCAGCAGTCTAGACAGGACCAAAAACTATGGCTACACCTTC. Translation: CASSLDRTKNYGYTF.

The chain carries TRBV18 and TRBJ2-2; the D is unclear. Germline lookup yields CDR1 KGHSH and CDR2 LQKENI. V dropped 5 bases and J dropped 0 bases, with 4 bases sitting between them. The CDR3 length is 13 residues. CDR3 region: CASSTSNTGELFF. The CDR3 region has the DNA TGTGCCAGCTCAACTTCGAACACCGGGGAGCTGTTTTTT.

DNA for the CDR3: TGTGCCAGCAGTTTAATTGAGGTACCGCGGGGCTACACCTTC. This gives the protein CASSLIEVPRGYTF. The chain is built from TRBV28 and TRBJ1-2; D is unresolved. The V gene lost 2 bases and the J gene lost 8 bases, with 15 bases spanning the gap. Germline CDR1 and CDR2: MDHEN and SYDVKM. This CDR3 contains 14 residues.

This chain joins TRBV4-1 and TRBJ1-2; the match to TRBD1 covers 8 bases. CDR3 length equals 15 residues. V shed 5 bases and J 2 bases; nucleotides not matched to a gene: 7. Germline CDR1 MGHRA, CDR2 YSYEKL. Written as DNA, the CDR3 is TGCGCCAGCAGCTCTGGACAGGGATCAAACTATGGCTACACCTTC. Translated: CASSSGQGSNYGYTF.

CDR3 sequence: CASSVGLGTGYEQYF. The CDR3 DNA follows: TGTGCCAGCAGCGTAGGGTTGGGGACAGGGTACGAGCAGTACTTC. The rearrangement joins TRBV9 to TRBJ2-7, with TRBD1 matching over 9 bases. There are 15 residues in the CDR3. CDR1 is SGDLS, CDR2 YYNGEE, per germline. V was pared by 0 bases and J by 4 bases, with 5 bases of the junction left unmatched. Full variable domain (rest looked up from reference TRBV9 and TRBJ2-7): DSGVTQTPKHLITATGQRVTLRCSPRSGDLSVYWYQQSLDQGLQFLIQYYNGEERAKGNILERFSAQQFPDLHSELNLSSLELGDSALYFCASSVGLGTGYEQYFGPGTRLTVT.

This chain links TRBV5-4 with TRBJ1-2; possible D gene TRBD1, 6 bases. This CDR3 spans 13 amino acids. Germline assignment: CDR1 SGHNT and CDR2 YYREEE (reference sequence). V was pared by 6 bases and J by 4 bases, with 13 bases between. The DNA of the CDR3 is TGTGCCAGCACCCAGGACAGCTTCTATGGCTACACCTTC. This sequence encodes CASTQDSFYGYTF.

As to this clone: At one end the junction does not follow the germline gene, possibly because of a read error. V gene TRBV5-6 combines with J gene TRBJ2-1; no definite D call. Germline loops: CDR1 SGHDT, CDR2 YYEEEE. This CDR3 has 12 amino acids. CDR3 loop: CASSLSFNEQFF. The CDR3 nucleotides are TGTGCCAGCAGCTTGTCCTTCAATGAGCAGTTCTTC.

The rearrangement links TRBV6-1 to TRBJ2-1; 7 bases fit TRBD1. Per the germline V gene, CDR1 is MNHNS and CDR2 is SASEGT. Trimming at V came to 2 bases and at J to 5 bases, leaving 24 bases not matched to a gene. This CDR3 is built from 21 residues. The CDR3 DNA is TGTGCCAGCAGTGAATCTGAGAGGGGGCTCCGATCAAGGTGGACACACAATGAGCAGTTCTTC. This gives the protein CASSESERGLRSRWTHNEQFF.

V gene TRBV11-2 combines with J gene TRBJ2-7, with 12 bases matching TRBD2. The CDR3 extends over 16 amino acids. Germline values: CDR1 SGHAT, CDR2 FQNNGV. Unmatched junction bases numbered 6, after V lost 1 base and J lost 5 bases. The CDR3 DNA reads as TGTGCCAGCAGCTTAGGGACTAGCGGGATTACCAACGAGCAGTACTTC. Translated, it gives CASSLGTSGITNEQYF.

The chain joins TRBV10-1 to TRBJ2-1; 12 bases are a match to TRBD2. V lost 6 bases, J lost 8 bases, and 8 bases stayed unmatched. CDR1 and CDR2 from the germline V gene are WNHNN and SYGVQD (reference sequence). The CDR3 consists of 15 residues. CDR3 residues: CASSPLAGGSDEQFF. DNA for the CDR3: TGCGCCAGCAGCCCACTAGCGGGAGGTTCAGATGAGCAGTTCTTC.

The gene calls are TRBV3-1 (or the pseudogene TRBV3-2) and TRBJ2-7; possible D gene TRBD2, 5 bases. V lost 0 bases, J lost 0 bases, and 9 bases lay in between. The CDR3 loop spans 15 amino acids. Germline V gene lookup returns CDR1 LGHDT and CDR2 YNNKEL (reference sequence). Here the CDR3 reads CASSQDPGISYEQYF. The CDR3, as DNA: TGTGCCAGCAGCCAAGATCCGGGGATCTCCTACGAGCAGTACTTC.

This sequence joins TRBV28 and TRBJ2-4; D might be TRBD1 (6 bases). With 8 bases removed from V and 0 bases from J, the gap between germline ends came to 11 bases. CDR3 length: 14 residues. Germline CDR1 reads MDHEN; CDR2 reads SYDVKM. The CDR3 reads CASGGVLAKNIQYF. DNA of the CDR3: TGTGCCAGCGGGGGCGTTCTAGCCAAAAACATTCAGTACTTC.

This clone is a singleton in its sample. The rearrangement joins TRBV5-1 to TRBJ1-2; the D is unclear. The V gene lost 0 bases and the J gene lost 2 bases, with 5 bases spanning the gap. CDR1 is SGHRS, CDR2 YFSETQ, per germline. The CDR3 totals 13 residues. The CDR3 reads CASSLAGNYGYTF. CDR3 coding DNA: TGCGCCAGCAGCTTGGCGGGAAACTATGGCTACACCTTC.

This rearrangement joins TRBV7-2 to TRBJ2-3, with 9 nucleotides matching TRBD2. Germline loops: CDR1 SGHTA, CDR2 FQGNSA. V shed 2 bases, J shed 3 bases, and the junction held 3 bases outside the gene matches. This CDR3 has 15 amino acids. The CDR3 DNA is TGTGCCAGCAGCTTACTAGCGGGACCAACAGATACGCAGTATTTT. Amino acids: CASSLLAGPTDTQYF.

CDR3 loop: CASTLGRIVSGNTIYF. The CDR3 coding sequence is TGTGCCAGTACCCTAGGTCGGATCGTGTCTGGAAACACCATATATTTT. The gene calls are TRBV19 and TRBJ1-3; D not resolved. This CDR3 spans 16 amino acids. Deletions cut 7 bases from V and 1 base from J, with 17 bases between. The germline CDR1 and CDR2 sequences are LNHDA and SQIVND (reference sequence).

The genes are TRBV10-3 and TRBJ1-2; 9 nucleotides match TRBD1. CDR1 ENHRY and CDR2 SYGVKD come from the germline V gene. The V segment lost 6 bases and the J segment 0 bases; nucleotides outside the gene matches: 8. The CDR3 length is 16 residues. The CDR3 DNA is TGTGCCATCAGCGCGACAGGGGGTGACGCTAACTATGGCTACACCTTC. Translation gives CAISATGGDANYGYTF.

A remark on this clone: Within the sample, other DNA sequences also encode this same CDR3. The genes are TRBV29-1 and TRBJ1-1, with D perhaps TRBD1 (5 bases). Looked up from germline, CDR1 is SQVTM and CDR2 is ANQGSEA. V lost 2 bases and J lost 0, with 7 bases in between. The CDR3 runs 13 residues. The CDR3 nucleotides read TGCAGCGTTGAACAGGGAATGAACACTGAAGCTTTCTTT. This codes for CSVEQGMNTEAFF.

V gene TRBV19 combines with J gene TRBJ2-7; D might be TRBD2 (5 bases). In germline, CDR1 is LNHDA, CDR2 SQIVND (reference sequence). The CDR3 consists of 14 residues. Deletions cut 6 bases from V and 5 bases from J, with 17 bases between. This CDR3 is CASSPVAGGNEQYF. DNA for the CDR3: TGTGCCAGTAGCCCGGTAGCAGGAGGTAACGAGCAGTACTTC.

The genes are TRBV19 and TRBJ1-1, with D tentatively TRBD1 (5 bases). The germline V and J ends were trimmed by 7 bases and 1 base, with 10 bases remaining between them. The CDR3 totals 13 residues. Looked up from germline, CDR1 is LNHDA and CDR2 is SQIVND (reference sequence). As DNA, the CDR3 is TGTGCCAGTAAGGACACTCCGAACACTGAAGCTTTCTTT. Translation gives CASKDTPNTEAFF.

V gene TRBV7-9 combines with J gene TRBJ2-1, with TRBD2 matching over 11 bases. The CDR3 is 17 residues long. J lost 4 bases, V lost 5 bases, and 10 bases had no gene match. CDR1 is SEHNR and CDR2 is FQNEAQ in the germline V gene (reference sequence). The CDR3 loop reads CASSHRIAGGNYNEQFF. The CDR3 DNA follows: TGTGCCAGCAGCCACCGGATAGCGGGAGGGAATTACAATGAGCAGTTCTTC.

This clone was detected once. J is TRBJ2-1 and V is TRBV24-1; TRBD2 matches at 10 bases. After removal of 3 bases from V and 3 bases from J, the junction contained 4 bases not matched to a gene. Germline assignment: CDR1 KGHDR and CDR2 SFDVKD. The CDR3 is 16 amino acids. For the CDR3, the DNA is TGTGCCACCAGTGATGGGCTAGCGGGAGTCTACAATGAGCAGTTCTTC. Protein product: CATSDGLAGVYNEQFF.

The gene calls are TRBV18 and TRBJ2-2; 9 nucleotides agree with TRBD1. This CDR3 is 16 amino acids long. The germline V gene encodes CDR1 KGHSH and CDR2 LQKENI. J was trimmed by 6 bases and V by 0 bases; bases with no gene match: 5. As DNA, the CDR3 is TGTGCCAGCTCACCACCGGGACAGGGTGAAGCCGGGGAGCTGTTTTTT. It translates to CASSPPGQGEAGELFF.

The chain uses TRBV3-1 (or the pseudogene TRBV3-2) and TRBJ1-1; no definite D call. The CDR3 spans 14 residues. Trimming shortened V by 2 bases and J by 4 bases, and 11 bases separated the two germline ends. The germline V gene encodes CDR1 LGHDT and CDR2 YNNKEL (reference sequence). CDR3 in DNA: TGTGCCAGCAGCCAAAGAGCGGGGATCACTGAAGCTTTCTTT. This codes for CASSQRAGITEAFF.

This rearrangement joins TRBV19 to TRBJ1-2; D uncertain. Trimming pared 5 bases from V and 7 bases from J, leaving 14 bases between. This CDR3 contains 13 residues. Germline CDR1 reads LNHDA; CDR2 reads SQIVND (reference sequence). The CDR3 protein is CASSLEGSGGYTF. The CDR3 DNA sequence: TGTGCCAGTAGTTTGGAGGGATCGGGTGGCTACACCTTC.